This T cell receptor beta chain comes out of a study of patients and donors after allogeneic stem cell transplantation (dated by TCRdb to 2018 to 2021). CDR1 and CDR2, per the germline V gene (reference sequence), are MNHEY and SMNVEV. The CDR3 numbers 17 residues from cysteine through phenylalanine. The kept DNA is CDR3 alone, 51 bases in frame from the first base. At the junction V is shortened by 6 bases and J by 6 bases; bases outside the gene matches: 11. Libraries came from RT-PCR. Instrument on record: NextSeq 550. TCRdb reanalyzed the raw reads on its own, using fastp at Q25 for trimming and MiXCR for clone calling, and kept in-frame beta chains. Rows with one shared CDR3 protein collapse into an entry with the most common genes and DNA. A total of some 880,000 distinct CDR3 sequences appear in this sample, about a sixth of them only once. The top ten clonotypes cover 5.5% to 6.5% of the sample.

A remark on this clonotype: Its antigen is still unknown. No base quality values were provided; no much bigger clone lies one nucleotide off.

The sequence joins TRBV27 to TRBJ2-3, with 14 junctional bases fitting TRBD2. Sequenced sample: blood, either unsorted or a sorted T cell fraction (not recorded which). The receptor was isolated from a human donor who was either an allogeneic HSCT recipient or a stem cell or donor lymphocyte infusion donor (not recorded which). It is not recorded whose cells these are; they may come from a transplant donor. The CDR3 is CASRKDSGLAGADTQYF. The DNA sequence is TGTGCCAGCAGGAAAGACTCGGGACTAGCGGGAGCTGATACGCAGTATTTT.